Below, 16 T cell receptor beta chains from the same sample are listed, as sequenced in a study of CD8 T cells in ankylosing spondylitis. Findings of the study overall: A TCR beta motif made of fewer than ten highly homologous variants seemed typical of ankylosing spondylitis blood.

No antigen has been assigned to these receptors. TCRdb re-called the 5' RACE reads with MiXCR, one entry per CDR3 protein. The top ten hold 6.5% to 7% of the sample, which has fewer than 650,000 distinct CDR3 sequences, more than 9.5% seen once. The specimen was blood, either unsorted or a sorted T cell fraction (not recorded which). These receptors were taken from a male donor with ankylosing spondylitis.

The chain links TRBV3-1 to TRBJ2-3, with 10 bases lining up with TRBD2. With 4 bases clipped from V and 9 bases from J, the junction kept 16 bases outside the gene matches. Germline V gene lookup returns CDR1 LGHDT and CDR2 YNNKEL (reference sequence). The CDR3 is made up of 17 amino acids. CDR3 region: CASSPTLGSGRSETQYF. The CDR3 DNA sequence: TGTGCCAGCAGCCCCACATTGGGTAGCGGGAGGTCTGAGACGCAGTATTTT.

In this sample, this clonotype turned up once. The junction differs from germline at one of its ends, possibly a read error. V gene TRBV12-3 or TRBV12-4 combines with J gene TRBJ1-1; D gene ambiguous. The length of the CDR3 is 13 residues. The CDR3 here is CDSHLDTTDVAFF. The CDR3 region has the DNA TGTGACAGCCACCTCGATACCACAGATGTAGCTTTCTTT.

This clonotype turned up a few times. The chain couples TRBV4-1 to TRBJ1-6; TRBD1 matches at 9 bases. Trimming cost V 6 bases and J 7 bases; bases outside gene matches: 10. From germline, CDR1 is MGHRA and CDR2 YSYEKL. This CDR3 is 16 amino acids long. The CDR3 DNA sequence: TGCGCCAGCAGGGGGGGGTTTGGACAGGGGAATTCACCCCTCCACTTT. It is translated as CASRGGFGQGNSPLHF.

The chain links TRBV20-1 to TRBJ2-2; perhaps D is TRBD1 or TRBD2 (6 bases each). The length of the CDR3 is 14 residues. V was cut by 1 base and J by 6 bases, with 12 bases left in between. Looked up from germline, CDR1 is DFQATT and CDR2 is SNEGSKA (reference sequence). CDR3 sequence reads: CSARGGAGSGELFF. The CDR3 region has the DNA TGCAGTGCTAGAGGGGGGGCAGGTTCCGGGGAGCTGTTTTTT.

The chain carries TRBV7-2 and TRBJ2-3; 10 bases match TRBD2. Germline trimming cut 5 bases from V and 7 bases from J; bases unmatched to any gene: 9. This CDR3 spans 15 amino acids. Germline values: CDR1 SGHTA, CDR2 FQGNSA. The CDR3 nucleotides read TGTGCCAGCAGCCCACTAGCGGGATTTCGCCATACGCAGTATTTT. Amino acids: CASSPLAGFRHTQYF.

The genes are TRBV5-1 and TRBJ2-5; possibly TRBD2 for D (5 bases). This CDR3 has 15 amino acids. V was pared by 0 bases and J by 4 bases, with 13 bases between. Germline V lookup: CDR1 SGHRS, CDR2 YFSETQ. The CDR3 reads CASSLGPGNGETQYF. In nucleotides, the CDR3 is TGCGCCAGCAGCTTGGGACCGGGAAATGGAGAGACCCAGTACTTC.

The chain couples TRBV12-3 or TRBV12-4 to TRBJ1-2; 8 bases are a match to TRBD1. Trimming at V came to 1 base and at J to 0 bases, leaving 4 bases not matched to a gene. The CDR3 runs to 16 residues. The DNA for the CDR3 is TGTGCCAGCAGTTTAGTCCAGGGGGCAGCTAACTATGGCTACACCTTC. It codes for CASSLVQGAANYGYTF.

This clonotype was counted a few times. The chain joins TRBV25-1 to TRBJ2-3; 12 nucleotides agree with TRBD2. The CDR3 spans 16 residues. V lost 2 bases to trimming and J lost 6 bases; unmatched junction nucleotides: 6. Germline V gene data show CDR1 as MGHDK and CDR2 as SYGVNS. The CDR3, as DNA: TGTGCCAGCAGTGAACCGACTAGCGGGAGTCCGGATACGCAGTATTTT. As protein: CASSEPTSGSPDTQYF.

The table lists this clonotype with a count of one. This chain joins TRBV7-2 and TRBJ1-2; 9 nucleotides agree with TRBD1. Germline V gene lookup returns CDR1 SGHTA and CDR2 FQGNSA. Trimming removed 6 bases from V and 2 bases from J; junction bases left unmatched: 7. This CDR3 comprises 15 residues. Written as DNA, the CDR3 is TGTGCCAGCAGGGTTGGGACAGGGACGAACTATGGCTACACCTTC. It is translated as CASRVGTGTNYGYTF. Variable domain in full (rest from reference TRBV7-2 and TRBJ1-2): GAGVSQSPSNKVTEKGKDVELRCDPISGHTALYWYRQSLGQGLEFLIYFQGNSAPDKSGLPSDRFSAERTGGSVSTLTIQRTQQEDSAVYLCASRVGTGTNYGYTFGSGTRLTVV.

V usage is TRBV2 and J usage is TRBJ2-2, with a weak D call TRBD1 (7 bases). The CDR3 loop spans 15 amino acids. The germline gives CDR1 SNHLY, CDR2 FYNNEI. V was pared by 4 bases and J by 5 bases, with 14 bases between. The CDR3 reads CASSVQGGRTGELFF. The CDR3 nucleotides are TGTGCCAGCAGTGTCCAGGGGGGAAGGACCGGGGAGCTGTTTTTT.

This sequence joins TRBV5-1 and TRBJ1-1, with a possible D match to TRBD1 (5 bases). CDR1 SGHRS and CDR2 YFSETQ come from the germline V gene. Trimming stripped 2 bases from V and 5 bases from J, with 7 bases between. This CDR3 comprises 12 residues. The CDR3 sequence is CASSLQETEAFF. CDR3 in DNA: TGCGCCAGCAGCTTACAGGAGACTGAAGCTTTCTTT.

This clonotype was observed a few times. This chain connects TRBV6-2 or TRBV6-3 to TRBJ2-5; 8 positions agree with TRBD2. In germline, CDR1 is MNHEY, CDR2 SVGEGT. V lost 7 bases, J lost 1 base, and 8 bases stayed unmatched. The CDR3 has 15 residues. The CDR3 spells CASNQGLVPQETQYF. DNA of the CDR3: TGTGCCAGCAACCAGGGACTAGTCCCCCAAGAGACCCAGTACTTC.

V is TRBV27 and J is TRBJ2-7; TRBD2 matches at 8 bases. The germline V gene has CDR1 MNHEY and CDR2 SMNVEV (reference sequence). Trimming removed 5 bases from V and 2 bases from J; junction bases left unmatched: 8. The CDR3 is made up of 15 amino acids. CDR3 amino acids: CASSPLGSGAYEQYF. For the CDR3, the DNA is TGTGCCAGCAGTCCTCTTGGTAGCGGGGCCTACGAGCAGTACTTC.

This clonotype came up a few times. This chain links TRBV7-2 with TRBJ2-1; D is perhaps TRBD1 (6 bases). Germline V gene sequence: CDR1 SGHTA, CDR2 FQGNSA. The V and J ends lost 5 bases and 0 bases respectively, with 11 bases between them. There are 15 residues in the CDR3. CDR3 sequence (DNA): TGTGCCAGCAGCATAACGGACAGCTCCTACAATGAGCAGTTCTTC. Translated: CASSITDSSYNEQFF. The full variable domain, in which reference TRBV7-2 and TRBJ2-1 provide the parts outside the CDR3, is GAGVSQSPSNKVTEKGKDVELRCDPISGHTALYWYRQSLGQGLEFLIYFQGNSAPDKSGLPSDRFSAERTGGSVSTLTIQRTQQEDSAVYLCASSITDSSYNEQFFGPGTRLTVL.

This clonotype has just a few counts. The J gene is TRBJ1-2, the V gene TRBV20-1; D call uncertain. The CDR3 consists of 13 residues. Germline V gene sequence: CDR1 DFQATT, CDR2 SNEGSKA (reference sequence). V was shortened by 5 bases and J by 4 bases, with 14 bases between the two germline ends. CDR3 amino acids: CSASLTGRYGYTF. The CDR3 nucleotides are TGCAGTGCTTCGTTGACCGGACGCTATGGCTACACCTTC.

The rearrangement links TRBV20-1 to TRBJ2-2; a possible D gene is TRBD2 (6 bases). Germline V gene data show CDR1 as DFQATT and CDR2 as SNEGSKA (reference sequence). Trimming left V 0 bases short and J 3 bases short, with 14 bases between. This CDR3 contains 16 residues. CDR3 nucleotide sequence: TGCAGTGCTAGAGATTTAGGGGAGGAGGACACCGGGGAGCTGTTTTTT. Its protein product is CSARDLGEEDTGELFF.